The clone carrying this T cell receptor (beta chain) showed up just once. As yet, its antigen is unknown. The sample belongs to a study of radiation and T cells in renal cell carcinoma. Findings and limits, study-wide: From baseline, blood top tumor clonotypes peaked at 2 weeks post-radiation.

TCRdb's table, derived via immunoSEQ multiplex PCR, lists solely in-frame clones and lacks some. Of 130,000 to 150,000 clones listed, 75% to 90% are singletons. This sample's time point: blood 4 weeks post-SBRT, at nephrectomy. As for treatment: 15 Gy SBRT to primary tumor, nephrectomy 4 weeks later. Serial blood draws occurred at baseline and 2 and 4 weeks post-SBRT. The patient's renal cell carcinoma had clear cell pathology. The TCR sequence derives from a woman in her fifties or sixties with renal cell carcinoma. Here the sequenced sample was blood, taken from a patient whose treatment included radiotherapy and nephrectomy.

CDR3 protein: CASSLEPGEQPQHF. In DNA, the CDR3 is TGTGCCAGCAGCTTAGAGCCGGGTGAACAGCCCCAGCATTTT. This chain joins TRBV11-2 and TRBJ1-5, with D uncertain. The CDR3 is made up of 14 amino acids. V gave up 0 bases and J gave up 7 bases, with 10 bases separating them. CDR1 and CDR2 (germline): SGHAT, FQNNGV. Full variable domain (rest looked up from reference TRBV11-2 and TRBJ1-5): EAGVAQSPRYKIIEKRQSVAFWCNPISGHATLYWYQQILGQGPKLLIQFQNNGVVDDSQLPKDRFSAERLKGVDSTLKIQPAKLEDSAVYLCASSLEPGEQPQHFGDGTRLSIL.